The entry that follows covers one TCR beta chain sequence. Its matching antigen is unknown. The data belong to a study of cytomegalovirus exposure and HLA in healthy donors. The primer mix had 60 Vbeta and 13 Jbeta primers. Measured with immunoSEQ multiplex PCR; TCRdb has only the in-frame clones, and not every one. The data contain 250,000 or so clones, around 90% of them singletons. V trimming: 5 bases; J trimming: 3 bases; junction bases outside the gene matches: 9. This CDR3 contains 15 residues. Germline loops: CDR1 SGHAT, CDR2 FQNNGV. Findings and limits, study-wide: For most TCR beta V segments, an earlier analysis put the productive rate at about 87% or about 30% of the time. Researchers reported in a later analysis that a missense DCLRE1C variant was tied to TCR beta V- and J-gene trimming.

The sequence derives from a girl aged 2-9 years in good health and CMV-seronegative. The V gene is TRBV11-2, the J gene TRBJ2-7; 8 bases match TRBD1. Source material: PBMCs. Written as DNA, the CDR3 is TGTGCCAGCAGCAGCGTGGCAGGGGGCATCTACGAGCAGTACTTC. Encoded protein: CASSSVAGGIYEQYF.